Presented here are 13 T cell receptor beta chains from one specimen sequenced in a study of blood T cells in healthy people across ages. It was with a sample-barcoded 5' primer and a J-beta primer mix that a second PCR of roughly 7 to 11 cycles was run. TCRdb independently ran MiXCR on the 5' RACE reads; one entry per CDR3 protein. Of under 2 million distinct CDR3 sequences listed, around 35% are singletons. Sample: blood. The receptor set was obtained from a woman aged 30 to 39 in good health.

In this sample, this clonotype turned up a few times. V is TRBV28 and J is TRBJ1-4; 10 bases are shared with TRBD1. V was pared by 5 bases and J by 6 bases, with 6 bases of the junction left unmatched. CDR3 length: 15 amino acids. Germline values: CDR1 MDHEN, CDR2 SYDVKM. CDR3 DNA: TGTGCCAGCAGTACGACCGGGACAGGGGATGAAAAACTGTTTTTT. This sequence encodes CASSTTGTGDEKLFF.

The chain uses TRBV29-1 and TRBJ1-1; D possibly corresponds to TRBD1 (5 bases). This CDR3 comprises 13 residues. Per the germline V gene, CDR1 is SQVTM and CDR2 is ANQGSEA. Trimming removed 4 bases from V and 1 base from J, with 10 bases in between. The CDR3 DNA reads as TGCAGCGTTGCAGGACATTCGAACACTGAAGCTTTCTTT. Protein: CSVAGHSNTEAFF.

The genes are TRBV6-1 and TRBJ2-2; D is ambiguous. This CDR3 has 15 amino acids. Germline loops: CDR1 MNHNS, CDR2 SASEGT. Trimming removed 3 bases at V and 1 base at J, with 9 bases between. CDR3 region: CASSELTVNTGELFF. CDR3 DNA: TGTGCCAGCAGTGAGTTAACGGTGAACACCGGGGAGCTGTTTTTT.

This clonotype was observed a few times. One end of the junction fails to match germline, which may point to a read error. The CDR3 spells CAGRQGGAYEQYF. The CDR3 DNA sequence: TGTGCCGGCAGGCAAGGGGGGGCCTACGAGCAGTACTTC. The V gene is TRBV6-6, the J gene TRBJ2-7, with D possibly being TRBD2 (7 bases). This CDR3 spans 13 amino acids. Germline V lookup: CDR1 MNHNY, CDR2 SVGAGI (reference sequence).

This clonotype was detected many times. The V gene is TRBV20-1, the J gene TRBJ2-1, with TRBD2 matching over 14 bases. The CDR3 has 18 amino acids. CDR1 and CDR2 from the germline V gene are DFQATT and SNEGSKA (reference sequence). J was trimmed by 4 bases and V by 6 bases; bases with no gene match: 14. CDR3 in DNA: TGCAGTGCCCGAGGGGTGACTAGCGGGAGGGGTGGGTACAATGAGCAGTTCTTC. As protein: CSARGVTSGRGGYNEQFF.

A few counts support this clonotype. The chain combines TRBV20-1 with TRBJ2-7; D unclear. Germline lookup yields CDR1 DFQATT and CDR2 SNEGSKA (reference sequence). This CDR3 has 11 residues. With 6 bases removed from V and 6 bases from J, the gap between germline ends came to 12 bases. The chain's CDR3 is CSALQVPEQYF. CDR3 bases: TGCAGTGCCCTACAAGTTCCCGAGCAGTACTTC.

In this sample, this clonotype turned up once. The CDR3 nucleotides read TGTGCCAGCTCACCCGGGACAGGGGAACGGGAAGATACGCAGTATTTT. Translation: CASSPGTGEREDTQYF. This sequence joins TRBV18 and TRBJ2-3; 10 nucleotides align to TRBD1. Germline V lookup: CDR1 KGHSH, CDR2 LQKENI. Losses at the gene ends were 3 bases for V and 5 bases for J; bases not matched to a gene: 8. CDR3 length: 16 amino acids.

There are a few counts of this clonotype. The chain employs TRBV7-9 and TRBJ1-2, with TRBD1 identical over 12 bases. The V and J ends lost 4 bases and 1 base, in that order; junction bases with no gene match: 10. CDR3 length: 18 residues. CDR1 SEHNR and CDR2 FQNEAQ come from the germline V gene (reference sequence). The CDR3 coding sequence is TGTGCCAGCAGCTCCTCACGGGACAGGGGGCCTTTTAACTATGGCTACACCTTC. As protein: CASSSSRDRGPFNYGYTF.

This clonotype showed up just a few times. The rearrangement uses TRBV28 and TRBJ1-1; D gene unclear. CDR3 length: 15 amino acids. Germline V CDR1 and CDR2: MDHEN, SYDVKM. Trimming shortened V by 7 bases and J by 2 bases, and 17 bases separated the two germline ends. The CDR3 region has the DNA TGTGCCAGCACGACGCCGTCGACGGGAAACACTGAAGCTTTCTTT. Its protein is CASTTPSTGNTEAFF.

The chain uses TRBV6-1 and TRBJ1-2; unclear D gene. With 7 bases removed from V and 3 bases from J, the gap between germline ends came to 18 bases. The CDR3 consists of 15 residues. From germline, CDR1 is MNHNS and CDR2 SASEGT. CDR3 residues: CASTPSGRMDYGYTF. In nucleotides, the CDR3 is TGTGCCAGCACACCTAGTGGCAGGATGGACTATGGCTACACCTTC.

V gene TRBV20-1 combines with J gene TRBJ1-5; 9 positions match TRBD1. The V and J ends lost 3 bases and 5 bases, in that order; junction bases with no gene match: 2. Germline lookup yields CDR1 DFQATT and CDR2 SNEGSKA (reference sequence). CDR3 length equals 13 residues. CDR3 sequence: CSARNRGHQPQHF. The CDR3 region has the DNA TGCAGTGCTAGGAACAGGGGGCATCAGCCCCAGCATTTT.

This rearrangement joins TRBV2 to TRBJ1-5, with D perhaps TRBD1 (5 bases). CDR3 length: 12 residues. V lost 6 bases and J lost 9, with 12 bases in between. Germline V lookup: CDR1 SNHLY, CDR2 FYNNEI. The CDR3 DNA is TGTGCCAGCAGCCGACGGGGGGGGCCCCAGCATTTT. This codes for CASSRRGGPQHF.

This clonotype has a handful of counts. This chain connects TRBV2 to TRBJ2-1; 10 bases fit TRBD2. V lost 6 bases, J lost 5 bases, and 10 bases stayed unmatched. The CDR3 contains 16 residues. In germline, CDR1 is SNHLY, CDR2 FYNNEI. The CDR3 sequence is CASSRTWTSGNNEQFF. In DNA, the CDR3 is TGTGCCAGCAGCCGAACATGGACTAGCGGAAACAATGAGCAGTTCTTC.